Below are 3 T cell receptor beta chains sequenced from a single sample in a study of blood T cell repertoires in COVID-19. Sequencing used immunoSEQ multiplex PCR; TCRdb keeps in-frame clones, though not all of them. The repertoire holds 200,000 to 300,000 clones, with roughly 85% as singletons. Sequenced: PBMCs or T cells enriched from blood (not recorded which). The receptors were gathered from a woman aged 45-59 years with acute COVID-19.

The chain carries TRBV7-2 and TRBJ2-3, with 13 bases lining up with TRBD2. Germline V gives CDR1 SGHTA, CDR2 FQGNSA. CDR3 length equals 17 residues. V was clipped by 3 bases and J by 1 base; unmatched bases: 4. CDR3 bases: TGTGCCAGCAGCTTCTGGACTAGCGGGGGAGGCACAGATACGCAGTATTTT. Its protein is CASSFWTSGGGTDTQYF. Filled out from reference TRBV7-2 and TRBJ2-3, the complete variable domain reads GAGVSQSPSNKVTEKGKDVELRCDPISGHTALYWYRQSLGQGLEFLIYFQGNSAPDKSGLPSDRFSAERTGGSVSTLTIQRTQQEDSAVYLCASSFWTSGGGTDTQYFGPGTRLTVL.

V gene TRBV6-2 or TRBV6-3 combines with J gene TRBJ1-1; D gene uncertain. V was trimmed by 0 bases and J by 8 bases, leaving 10 bases between them. Per germline, CDR1 MNHEY and CDR2 SVGEGT. The CDR3 has 13 residues. The CDR3 DNA sequence: TGTGCCAGCAGTTACTCCGAGGCTGAGGAAGCTTTCTTT. As protein: CASSYSEAEEAFF.

V gene TRBV6-2 or TRBV6-3 combines with J gene TRBJ1-2; D not resolved. CDR1 is MNHEY and CDR2 is SVGEGT in the germline V gene. The CDR3 is 14 amino acids. V was clipped by 5 bases and J by 1 base, with 11 bases between them. CDR3 sequence: CASSTTDLNYGYTF. In DNA form, the CDR3 reads TGTGCCAGCAGTACGACTGATCTTAACTATGGCTACACCTTC.